Following are 32 T cell receptor beta chains from one sample sequenced in a study of molecular identifiers for immune sequencing clone quantification (dated 2018 in TCRdb). The library was obtained by PCR. The instrument was an Illumina HiSeq 4000. TCRdb itself trimmed the public reads at Q25 with fastp, ran MiXCR and retained productive beta chains. A single entry per CDR3 protein holds the most common genes and DNA from its merged rows. This sample is represented by more than 250,000 distinct CDR3 sequences; over 20% of them were singletons. The leading ten clones occupy over 0.7% of the sample. The source material was naive CD8+ T cells from blood, with Jurkat cell RNA spiked in. The cell subset or site label, as the study defines it: FACS-sorted CD8+CD4-CCR7+CD45RA+ naive T cells. The receptors here all came from a human donor in good health. Some libraries in this study had Jurkat cell RNA spiked in.

Details on this clonotype: Just one base apart from a much larger clone, this may be a read error. No conserved phenylalanine or tryptophan ends this CDR3, so it is likely a read error. The V and J genes are TRBV30 and TRBJ2-7; D unclear. Per germline, CDR1 GTSNPN and CDR2 SVGIG (reference sequence). V lost 2 bases, J lost 0 bases, and 11 bases lay in between. The CDR3 consists of 14 residues. Written as DNA, the CDR3 is TGTGCCTGGAGTTCTGGCCTGAGCTCCTACGAGCAGTACCTC. Protein product: CAWSSGLSSYEQYL.

This clonotype was seen more than once but under ten times. A much larger clone lies one base from this, so it may be a read error. This chain connects TRBV14 to TRBJ2-3; the D is unclear. Trimming took off 2 bases at V and 8 bases at J, with 8 bases between the two ends. This CDR3 is 12 amino acids long. Germline V gene sequence: CDR1 SGHDN, CDR2 FVKESK. CDR3 DNA: TGTGCCAGCAGCCAACCTCTAGGTACGCAGTATTTT. It yields the protein CASSQPLGTQYF.

This clonotype was picked up many times. The chain recombines TRBV20-1 with TRBJ2-7; D remains unclear. This CDR3 is 12 amino acids long. In germline, CDR1 is DFQATT, CDR2 SNEGSKA (reference sequence). Trimming removed 0 bases at V and 2 bases at J, with 5 bases between. This chain's CDR3 is CSARDITYEQYF. The CDR3 DNA is TGCAGTGCTAGAGATATCACCTACGAGCAGTACTTC.

The V gene is TRBV27, the J gene TRBJ2-1, with D perhaps being TRBD1 or TRBD2 (5 bases each). Germline assignment: CDR1 MNHEY and CDR2 SMNVEV (reference sequence). Trimming removed 2 bases at V and 4 bases at J, with 15 bases between. CDR3 length equals 16 residues. The CDR3 is CASSLRGVSEYNEQFF. The CDR3 DNA follows: TGTGCCAGCAGTTTAAGAGGGGTAAGCGAGTACAATGAGCAGTTCTTC.

There are many counts of this clonotype. The V gene is TRBV15, the J gene TRBJ2-5; D not resolved. The CDR3 totals 13 residues. V was trimmed by 0 bases and J by 1 base, leaving 3 bases between them. The germline V gene has CDR1 LNHNV and CDR2 YYDKDF (reference sequence). DNA for the CDR3: TGTGCCACCAGCAGAGATCCCCAAGAGACCCAGTACTTC. It encodes CATSRDPQETQYF.

This clonotype showed up many times. This chain uses TRBV12-3 or TRBV12-4 with TRBJ2-6, with D unclear. V lost 3 bases to trimming and J lost 0 bases, with 18 bases between them. CDR3 size: 19 residues. For the CDR3, the DNA is TGTGCCAGCAGTTTCTTATCTCTTGCAGCCCCCTCTGGGGCCAACGTCCTGACTTTC. Translated: CASSFLSLAAPSGANVLTF.

The chain employs TRBV20-1 and TRBJ2-7; 7 bases fit TRBD1. Germline-derived CDR1 and CDR2 are DFQATT and SNEGSKA (reference sequence). CDR3 length: 15 amino acids. The trim removed 5 bases at V and 6 bases at J, leaving 16 bases unmatched. DNA of the CDR3: TGCAGTGCTGAGGGGGCAACAGGGGTAAGGGGCGAGCAGTACTTC. Its protein is CSAEGATGVRGEQYF.

This clonotype was seen just once. A much larger clone differs by one base, so this may be a read error. This chain uses TRBV5-3 with TRBJ2-5, with 9 bases lining up with TRBD2. TRBV5-3 is an open reading frame, and its role is uncertain. This CDR3 is 14 amino acids long. The CDR3 loop is CASSFLAGEEAQYF. CDR3 in DNA: TGTGCCAGCAGCTTCTTAGCGGGAGAAGAGGCCCAGTACTTC.

This clonotype was recorded at least ten times. V gene TRBV6-5 combines with J gene TRBJ2-4; perhaps TRBD1 as D (6 bases). Trimming stripped 10 bases from V and 3 bases from J, with 19 bases between. The CDR3 sequence is 15 residues long. The germline V gene encodes CDR1 MNHEY and CDR2 SVGAGI. The CDR3 DNA sequence: TGTGCCACTTCAGTCAACAGGGTAAACAAAAACATTCAGTACTTC. Translated: CATSVNRVNKNIQYF.

Points on this clonotype: This may arise from a read error, as a much more abundant clone is one base away. The J gene is TRBJ1-4, the V gene TRBV7-6; tentative D call: TRBD1 (5 bases). In germline, CDR1 is SGHVS, CDR2 FNYEAQ. The CDR3 runs to 14 residues. V shed 5 bases and J shed 5 bases, with 12 bases lying between them. The CDR3 here is CASSPDWGNEKLFF. Here the CDR3 DNA reads TGTGCCAGCAGCCCGGACTGGGGGAATGAAAAACTGTTTTTT.

For this clonotype: One base away lies a much larger clone, so this may be a sequencing read error. The V gene is TRBV5-4, the J gene TRBJ2-5; D may be TRBD1 (6 bases). The germline CDR1 and CDR2 sequences are SGHNT and YYREEE (reference sequence). The length of the CDR3 is 14 residues. V lost 3 bases and J 5 bases, leaving 14 bases between the germline ends. The CDR3 loop reads CASSSYRVGETQYF. As DNA, the CDR3 is TGTGCCAGCAGCTCGTACAGGGTTGGGGAGACCCAGTACTTC. The full variable domain, in which reference TRBV5-4 and TRBJ2-5 provide the parts outside the CDR3, is ETGVTQSPTHLIKTRGQQVTLRCSSQSGHNTVSWYQQALGQGPQFIFQYYREEENGRGNFPPRFSGLQFPNYSSELNVNALELDDSALYLCASSSYRVGETQYFGPGTRLLVL.

The table lists this clonotype with many counts. The V gene is TRBV12-3 or TRBV12-4, the J gene TRBJ2-1; tentatively, D is TRBD1 (5 bases). This CDR3 spans 15 amino acids. With 6 bases removed from V and 2 bases from J, the gap between germline ends came to 14 bases. The CDR3: CASSPDTGPYNEQFF. The CDR3 bases are TGTGCCAGCAGCCCAGATACAGGTCCCTACAATGAGCAGTTCTTC.

This clonotype has just a few counts. The chain recombines TRBV14 with TRBJ2-3; a weak D match, TRBD1 (5 bases). Trimming cost V 0 bases and J 0 bases, with 7 bases left between them. Germline assignment: CDR1 SGHDN and CDR2 FVKESK. The CDR3 extends over 15 amino acids. CDR3 sequence: CASSQDRVSTDTQYF. The CDR3 nucleotides read TGTGCCAGCAGCCAAGACAGGGTTAGCACAGATACGCAGTATTTT.

This clonotype was detected many times. This chain links TRBV5-6 with TRBJ2-3; no clear D. Germline loops: CDR1 SGHDT, CDR2 YYEEEE. V dropped 1 base and J dropped 7 bases, with 7 bases sitting between them. This CDR3 comprises 12 residues. In DNA, the CDR3 is TGTGCCAGCAGCTTGATGCAGAATACGCAGTATTTT. Residues: CASSLMQNTQYF.

This clonotype has only a few counts. This chain joins TRBV12-3 or TRBV12-4 and TRBJ2-1; no clear D gene. V dropped 3 bases and J dropped 1 base, with 4 bases sitting between them. This CDR3 is built from 13 residues. CDR3 sequence (DNA): TGTGCCAGCAGTTTTCGGTCCTACAATGAGCAGTTCTTC. It yields the protein CASSFRSYNEQFF.

Concerning this clonotype: This may come from a read error, since a much larger clone is one base off. The V and J genes are TRBV6-5 and TRBJ2-7; D is ambiguous. The CDR3 covers 14 residues. The V gene's germline CDR1 is MNHEY and CDR2 SVGAGI. V was shortened by 0 bases and J by 2 bases, with 8 bases between the two germline ends. CDR3 sequence (DNA): TGTGCCAGCAGTTACTCGCGGCCGGCCTACGAGCAGTACTTC. It codes for CASSYSRPAYEQYF.

This clonotype was picked up a small number of times. The J gene is TRBJ2-1, the V gene TRBV3-1; 14 nucleotides line up with TRBD2. Germline CDR1 and CDR2: LGHDT and YNNKEL (reference sequence). CDR3 length: 14 residues. Trimming cost V 1 base and J 15 bases; bases outside gene matches: 5. The CDR3 protein is CASSQGTSGGPAFF. DNA for the CDR3: TGTGCCAGCAGCCAAGGGACTAGCGGGGGGCCCGCGTTCTTC.

The CDR3 DNA sequence: TGTGCCAGCAGTAGACAGAATTACTCTGGGGCCAACGTCCTGACTTTC. This encodes CASSRQNYSGANVLTF. V and J are TRBV27 and TRBJ2-6, with D maybe TRBD1 (5 bases). Trimming stripped 5 bases from V and 0 bases from J, with 11 bases between. The CDR3 totals 16 residues. Germline-derived CDR1 and CDR2 are MNHEY and SMNVEV (reference sequence).

This clonotype was seen many times. The J gene is TRBJ2-3, the V gene TRBV5-6, with TRBD1 identical over 8 bases. CDR3 length: 19 amino acids. With 6 bases clipped from V and 2 bases from J, the junction kept 20 bases outside the gene matches. CDR1 SGHDT and CDR2 YYEEEE come from the germline V gene. The CDR3 region is CASTPSRPMDRVYTDTQYF. CDR3 bases: TGTGCCAGCACGCCCTCGAGACCAATGGACAGGGTCTACACAGATACGCAGTATTTT.

The sample holds many counts of this clonotype. The rearrangement links TRBV29-1 to TRBJ2-2, with D possibly being TRBD1 (6 bases). The V gene's germline CDR1 is SQVTM and CDR2 ANQGSEA. V lost 3 bases to trimming and J lost 6 bases, with 8 bases between them. The CDR3 loop spans 12 amino acids. CDR3: CSVEAGAGELFF. CDR3 sequence (DNA): TGCAGCGTTGAGGCAGGGGCCGGGGAGCTGTTTTTT.

This clonotype was observed at least ten times. This chain joins TRBV24-1 and TRBJ2-2; unclear D gene. V was pared by 0 bases and J by 6 bases, with 1 base between. Germline V gene lookup returns CDR1 KGHDR and CDR2 SFDVKD. This CDR3 region has 12 residues. Here the CDR3 DNA reads TGTGCCACCAGTGATTTGGCCGGGGAGCTGTTTTTT. This sequence encodes CATSDLAGELFF.

The table lists this clonotype with a few counts. Likely a read error: the CDR3 ends without its conserved phenylalanine or tryptophan. The limits of the CDR3 on the DNA are not certain, so only TCRdb's listed CDR3 is given. The rearrangement links TRBV21-1 to TRBJ2-1; the tabulated D call, TRBD2, remains unverified against the DNA. TRBV21-1 is annotated as a pseudogene. The CDR3 extends over 18 residues, inclusive of both ends. The chain's CDR3 is CASSKKGEGSGAHNEQFS.

This chain joins TRBV7-6 and TRBJ2-1; the D gene could be TRBD1 or TRBD2 (6 bases each). Germline assignment: CDR1 SGHVS and CDR2 FNYEAQ. The V end lost 5 bases, the J end lost 8 bases, and 16 bases lay between the germline ends. The CDR3 runs to 14 residues. CDR3 sequence: CASSLEGGWDEQFF. CDR3 nucleotides: TGTGCCAGCAGCCTCGAGGGGGGTTGGGATGAGCAGTTCTTC.

This chain links TRBV27 with TRBJ2-1; a weak D match, TRBD2 (7 bases). Trimming left V 1 base short and J 8 bases short, with 21 bases between. CDR1 is MNHEY and CDR2 is SMNVEV in the germline V gene (reference sequence). The CDR3 contains 17 residues. DNA of the CDR3: TGTGCCAGCAGTTTATATACCGCACCGGGGGGCCGTGATGAGCAGTTCTTC. Translating it yields CASSLYTAPGGRDEQFF.

This clonotype was seen at least ten times. The chain recombines TRBV14 with TRBJ2-3, with D uncertain. CDR1 and CDR2 (germline): SGHDN, FVKESK. The CDR3 consists of 15 residues. V lost 4 bases, J lost 0 bases, and 11 bases lay in between. CDR3 protein: CASSREDGSTDTQYF. The CDR3 DNA reads TGTGCCAGCAGCCGAGAAGACGGCAGCACAGATACGCAGTATTTT.

This clonotype came up many times. The rearrangement links TRBV30 to TRBJ2-7; no reliable D call. Germline values: CDR1 GTSNPN, CDR2 SVGIG (reference sequence). Trimming removed 0 bases at V and 2 bases at J, with 2 bases between. The CDR3 totals 11 residues. In nucleotides, the CDR3 is TGTGCCTGGAGTGTTACCTACGAGCAGTACTTC. Translating it yields CAWSVTYEQYF.

As regards this clonotype: This could be a read error, since a much larger clone is one nucleotide away. This rearrangement joins TRBV7-9 to TRBJ2-7; either TRBD1 or TRBD2 may supply D (6 bases each). The V and J ends lost 5 bases and 6 bases respectively, with 20 bases between them. This CDR3 has 15 amino acids. Germline CDR1 reads SEHNR; CDR2 reads FQNEAQ (reference sequence). This CDR3 reads CASSPPGSGGGEQYF. The CDR3 nucleotides are TGTGCCAGCAGCCCCCCCGGTTCCGGAGGGGGCGAGCAGTACTTC.

The J gene is TRBJ2-3, the V gene TRBV4-3; TRBD2 is a possible D gene (7 bases). This CDR3 is built from 16 residues. V was cut by 5 bases and J by 1 base, with 16 bases left in between. Per germline, CDR1 LGHNA and CDR2 YSLEER. The CDR3 DNA follows: TGCGCCAGCAGCAAAAACGCGGGGGCCGGCACAGATACGCAGTATTTT. Protein: CASSKNAGAGTDTQYF.

Turning to this clonotype: A much larger clonotype is one base distant, so this may be a read error. The chain recombines TRBV7-6 with TRBJ2-3; 7 bases line up with TRBD1. This CDR3 region has 15 residues. Germline assignment: CDR1 SGHVS and CDR2 FNYEAQ. The CDR3 region is CASSLTGAVTGTQYF. The CDR3 bases are TGTGCCAGCAGCTTAACAGGGGCCGTCACAGGTACGCAGTATTTT.

Comments on this clonotype: A single base separates this from a much larger clone, so it may be a read error. The CDR3 protein is CASSQEQGRREAVF. CDR3 nucleotide sequence: TGTGCCAGCAGCCAAGAACAGGGAAGACGTGAAGCTGTCTTT. The genes are TRBV3-1 and TRBJ1-1; D is possibly TRBD1 (6 bases). The CDR3 is 14 amino acids. Germline V gives CDR1 LGHDT, CDR2 YNNKEL (reference sequence).

This clonotype occurred many times. The rearrangement joins TRBV12-3 or TRBV12-4 to TRBJ2-7, with 8 bases identical to TRBD1. The V gene end was trimmed by 6 bases and the J gene end by 1 base; junction bases not matched to a gene: 8. The CDR3 runs 15 residues. CDR3 residues: CASSNGTGTSYEQYF. The CDR3 DNA sequence: TGTGCCAGCAGCAACGGGACAGGAACGTCCTACGAGCAGTACTTC.

This clonotype was recorded at least ten times. This rearrangement joins TRBV5-1 to TRBJ2-5; 7 positions agree with TRBD1. Germline-derived CDR1 and CDR2 are SGHRS and YFSETQ. The CDR3 sequence is 13 residues long. Trimming took 8 bases from V and 2 from J; bases not matched to a gene: 6. Written as DNA, the CDR3 is TGCGCCAGTGATCCGACAGGGCAAGAGACCCAGTACTTC. Translated: CASDPTGQETQYF.